This paragraph reports one TCR beta chain. The antigen is undetermined. TCRdb's table, derived via immunoSEQ multiplex PCR, lists solely in-frame clones and lacks some. Altogether around 170,000 clones are present, roughly 88% being singletons, with the ten largest covering roughly 0.99%. The entry originates in a study of T cell responses to AZD1222 COVID-19 vaccine. Regarding the study as a whole: In all cases, repertoires were sampled only after the peak T cell response. Only five to seven AZD1222 recipients were seropositive at baseline.

The CDR3 totals 14 residues. Trimming took off 6 bases at V and 6 bases at J, with 14 bases between the two ends. CDR1 and CDR2 from the germline V gene are SNHLY and FYNNEI. The chain uses TRBV2 and TRBJ2-2; D uncertain. The TCR was taken from an adult in good health. This material consisted of peripheral blood, taken on day 0 of AZD1222 vaccination. The CDR3 nucleotides are TGTGCCAGCAGACCACTACGGGCGGCCGGGGAGCTGTTTTTT. This codes for CASRPLRAAGELFF. The variable domain in full, completed from reference TRBV2 and TRBJ2-2, reads EPEVTQTPSHQVTQMGQEVILRCVPISNHLYFYWYRQILGQKVEFLVSFYNNEISEKSEIFDDQFSVERPDGSNFTLKIRSTKLEDSAMYFCASRPLRAAGELFFGEGSRLTVL.